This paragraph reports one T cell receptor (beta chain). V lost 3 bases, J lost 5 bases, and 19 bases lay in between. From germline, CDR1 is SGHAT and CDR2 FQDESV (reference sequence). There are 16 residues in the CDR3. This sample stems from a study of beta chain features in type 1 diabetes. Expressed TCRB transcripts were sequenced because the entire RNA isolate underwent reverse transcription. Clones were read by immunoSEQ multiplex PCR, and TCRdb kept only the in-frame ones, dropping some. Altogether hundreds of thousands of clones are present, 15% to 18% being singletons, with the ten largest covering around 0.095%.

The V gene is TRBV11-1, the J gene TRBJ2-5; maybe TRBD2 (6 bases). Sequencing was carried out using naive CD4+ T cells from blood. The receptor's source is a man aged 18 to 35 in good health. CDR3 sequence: CASSFASRARGETQYF. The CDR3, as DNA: TGTGCCAGCAGCTTCGCCTCTAGGGCCCGGGGGGAGACCCAGTACTTC.